Each of the 21 T cell receptor beta chains below was sequenced from the same sample in a study of CD8+ T cells in alopecia areata. The authors extracted RNA and reverse transcribed it into cDNA as the sequencing template. Clones were sequenced by immunoSEQ multiplex PCR, and TCRdb holds only the in-frame ones, with some missing. The sample has about 180,000 clones, roughly half seen once; the top ten hold over 9%. Treatment denoted: oral pan-JAK inhibitor, 5-10 mg twice daily. Sequenced here: CD8+ T cells sorted from blood, sampled around week 53, from a patient treated with tofacitinib. These receptors came from a human donor with alopecia areata.

The chain links TRBV5-6 to TRBJ1-2; TRBD1 matches 7 bases. The trim removed 4 bases at V and 5 bases at J, leaving 8 bases unmatched. Germline V gene data show CDR1 as SGHDT and CDR2 as YYEEEE. The CDR3 sequence is 14 residues long. In DNA, the CDR3 is TGTGCCAGCAGCAGGGCGGGACAGCCTTATGGCTACACCTTC. Translating gives CASSRAGQPYGYTF.

This chain uses TRBV10-3 with TRBJ1-2; no clear D. CDR1 and CDR2 (germline): ENHRY, SYGVKD. The CDR3 loop spans 12 amino acids. Trimming took off 3 bases at V and 7 bases at J, with 9 bases between the two ends. CDR3 residues: CAISEQMPGYTF. As DNA, the CDR3 is TGTGCCATCAGTGAACAGATGCCTGGCTACACCTTC.

This clone was counted many times. The chain couples TRBV30 to TRBJ1-1; the D gene is possibly TRBD1 (5 bases). The CDR3 consists of 12 residues. Trimming took 4 bases from V and 4 from J, leaving 10 bases between them. The germline gives CDR1 GTSNPN, CDR2 SVGIG (reference sequence). As DNA, the CDR3 is TGTGCCTGGAACGGAGGGACCACTGAAGCTTTCTTT. Its protein product is CAWNGGTTEAFF. The full variable domain, in which reference TRBV30 and TRBJ1-1 provide the parts outside the CDR3, is SQTIHQWPATLVQPVGSPLSLECTVEGTSNPNLYWYRQAAGRGLQLLFYSVGIGQISSEVPQNLSASRPQDRQFILSSKKLLLSDSGFYLCAWNGGTTEAFFGQGTRLTVV.

The DNA for the CDR3 is TGCGCCAGCAGCCCAAACGGGGAGCCCGGCCCAGATACGCAGTATTTT. It specifies CASSPNGEPGPDTQYF. The chain has TRBV5-1 and TRBJ2-3, with D possibly TRBD2 on 5 matching bases. This CDR3 contains 16 residues. Trimming cost V 4 bases and J 4 bases, with 19 bases left between them. Germline V gives CDR1 SGHRS, CDR2 YFSETQ.

V is TRBV12-5 and J is TRBJ2-3, with 7 bases fitting TRBD2. Trimming removed 3 bases from V and 1 base from J; junction bases left unmatched: 4. Germline loops: CDR1 LGHNT, CDR2 FRNRAP. The CDR3 is 15 amino acids. The CDR3 protein is CASGLSGVGTDTQYF. The CDR3 DNA reads as TGTGCTAGTGGTTTAAGCGGGGTGGGCACAGATACGCAGTATTTT.

The rearrangement uses TRBV9 and TRBJ2-3, with a possible D match to TRBD1 (5 bases). Per the germline V gene, CDR1 is SGDLS and CDR2 is YYNGEE. V was shortened by 0 bases and J by 0 bases, with 11 bases between the two germline ends. The CDR3 consists of 16 residues. For the CDR3, the DNA is TGTGCCAGCAGCGTAGAGGTAGGGGCAAGCACAGATACGCAGTATTTT. It translates to CASSVEVGASTDTQYF. Full variable domain (remainder filled in from reference TRBV9 and TRBJ2-3): DSGVTQTPKHLITATGQRVTLRCSPRSGDLSVYWYQQSLDQGLQFLIQYYNGEERAKGNILERFSAQQFPDLHSELNLSSLELGDSALYFCASSVEVGASTDTQYFGPGTRLTVL.

CDR3 bases: TGTGCCTGGAGTGTAAGGGACAGCAATCAGCCCCAGCATTTT. This translates into CAWSVRDSNQPQHF. The chain links TRBV30 to TRBJ1-5; possibly TRBD1 for D (5 bases). This CDR3 has 14 residues. V was cut by 0 bases and J by 1 base, with 7 bases left in between. CDR1 is GTSNPN and CDR2 is SVGIG in the germline V gene (reference sequence).

The chain uses TRBV10-3 and TRBJ1-6; perhaps TRBD1 as D (5 bases). Germline CDR1 reads ENHRY; CDR2 reads SYGVKD. V was trimmed by 6 bases and J by 7 bases, leaving 16 bases between them. The length of the CDR3 is 15 residues. The chain's CDR3 is CAIRGLLLGNSPLHF. The CDR3 bases are TGTGCCATCAGGGGACTCCTGCTCGGGAATTCACCCCTCCACTTT.

This clone was seen only a few times. This sample also contains other DNA sequences that code for the same CDR3. The J gene is TRBJ2-7, the V gene TRBV7-9, with 7 bases that match TRBD2. The V and J ends lost 1 base and 2 bases, in that order; junction bases with no gene match: 2. CDR1 is SEHNR, CDR2 FQNEAQ, per germline (reference sequence). The CDR3 runs to 14 residues. The CDR3 spells CASSLVAGAYEQYF. CDR3 DNA: TGTGCCAGCAGCTTAGTGGCGGGAGCCTACGAGCAGTACTTC.

In its sample, this clone was seen many times. A much larger clone is a single base away; this may be a read error. The rearrangement links TRBV6-4 to TRBJ2-3; 10 nucleotides agree with TRBD1. CDR1 and CDR2 from the germline V gene are MRHNA and SNTAGT. V shed 2 bases, J shed 4 bases, and the junction held 0 bases outside the gene matches. CDR3 size: 14 residues. This chain's CDR3 is CASSDGQGADTQYF. CDR3 in DNA: TGTGCCAGCAGTGACGGACAGGGGGCAGATACGCAGTATTTT.

Only one count was recorded for this clone. This chain connects TRBV30 to TRBJ2-5; unclear D gene. The V gene's germline CDR1 is GTSNPN and CDR2 SVGIG (reference sequence). This CDR3 has 13 amino acids. V lost 0 bases and J lost 5, with 10 bases in between. The CDR3 loop reads CAWSVRGWETQYF. The CDR3 nucleotides read TGTGCCTGGAGTGTACGTGGGTGGGAGACCCAGTACTTC.

This clone was counted a few times. The chain uses TRBV25-1 and TRBJ2-1, with D possibly TRBD2 on 5 matching bases. This CDR3 is built from 13 residues. Trimming removed 1 base at V and 7 bases at J, with 8 bases between. Germline V gene data show CDR1 as MGHDK and CDR2 as SYGVNS. CDR3 protein: CASSELGGNEQFF. The CDR3 DNA reads TGTGCCAGCAGTGAATTGGGCGGGAATGAGCAGTTCTTC.

The rearrangement uses TRBV5-6 and TRBJ2-1; D is unclear. In germline, CDR1 is SGHDT, CDR2 YYEEEE. The CDR3 is made up of 14 amino acids. The V end lost 0 bases, the J end lost 10 bases, and 14 bases lay between the germline ends. CDR3 residues: CASSLGGLSWEQFF. In DNA form, the CDR3 reads TGTGCCAGCAGCTTGGGAGGCCTATCTTGGGAGCAGTTCTTC. Supplemented by reference TRBV5-6 and TRBJ2-1, the full variable domain reads DAGVTQSPTHLIKTRGQQVTLRCSPKSGHDTVSWYQQALGQGPQFIFQYYEEEERQRGNFPDRFSGHQFPNYSSELNVNALLLGDSALYLCASSLGGLSWEQFFGPGTRLTVL.

V usage is TRBV7-9 and J usage is TRBJ2-3; D is uncertain. V dropped 6 bases and J dropped 2 bases, with 12 bases sitting between them. CDR3 length: 14 residues. Germline CDR1 is SEHNR and CDR2 is FQNEAQ (reference sequence). CDR3 sequence reads: CASSRAQDTDTQYF. In nucleotides, the CDR3 is TGTGCCAGCAGTCGGGCCCAGGACACAGATACGCAGTATTTT.

V usage is TRBV30 and J usage is TRBJ1-1; 12 bases agree with TRBD1. Germline CDR1 and CDR2: GTSNPN and SVGIG (reference sequence). V was clipped by 1 base and J by 6 bases; unmatched bases: 15. The CDR3 covers 18 residues. In DNA form, the CDR3 reads TGTGCCTGGAGTGGTCATCCGGGACAGGGGGCTTTTGGGCCTGAAGCTTTCTTT. Protein: CAWSGHPGQGAFGPEAFF.

The rearrangement links TRBV14 to TRBJ1-5; 10 nucleotides line up with TRBD1. The CDR3 runs 14 residues. Germline V gene sequence: CDR1 SGHDN, CDR2 FVKESK. J gave up 4 bases and V 4 bases, and 1 base lay outside the gene matches. The chain's CDR3 is CASSLGQGNQPQHF. In DNA, the CDR3 is TGTGCCAGCAGCCTGGGACAGGGGAATCAGCCCCAGCATTTT. The variable domain in full, completed from reference TRBV14 and TRBJ1-5, reads EAGVTQFPSHSVIEKGQTVTLRCDPISGHDNLYWYRRVMGKEIKFLLHFVKESKQDESGMPNNRFLAERTGGTYSTLKVQPAELEDSGVYFCASSLGQGNQPQHFGDGTRLSIL.

This clone appeared a few times. The chain carries TRBV15 and TRBJ2-2; TRBD2 agrees at 8 bases. J was trimmed by 2 bases and V by 6 bases; bases with no gene match: 5. The CDR3 loop spans 15 amino acids. Germline V gene sequence: CDR1 LNHNV, CDR2 YYDKDF (reference sequence). The CDR3 loop is CATRAGGHNTGELFF. CDR3 in DNA: TGTGCCACCAGGGCGGGGGGTCACAACACCGGGGAGCTGTTTTTT.

The CDR3 region is CASSLDRASGNTIYF. In DNA, the CDR3 is TGTGCCAGCAGCCTGGACAGGGCGTCGGGAAACACCATATATTTT. The chain links TRBV5-4 to TRBJ1-3; 8 bases fit TRBD1. The CDR3 is 15 amino acids. V shed 4 bases and J 4 bases; nucleotides not matched to a gene: 7. Germline V gene sequence: CDR1 SGHNT, CDR2 YYREEE (reference sequence).

This chain uses TRBV25-1 with TRBJ2-1, with 12 bases that match TRBD2. After removal of 1 base from V and 10 bases from J, the junction contained 11 bases not matched to a gene. The length of the CDR3 is 17 residues. Per germline, CDR1 MGHDK and CDR2 SYGVNS. The CDR3 loop is CASSESLAGGTMKEQFF. The DNA for the CDR3 is TGTGCCAGCAGTGAATCCCTAGCGGGGGGGACAATGAAGGAGCAGTTCTTC.

V usage is TRBV4-3 and J usage is TRBJ2-7; D uncertain. CDR3 length: 15 amino acids. Germline V gene lookup returns CDR1 LGHNA and CDR2 YSLEER. The V end was cut by 1 base, the J end by 4 bases, with 14 bases between. The CDR3 region has the DNA TGCGCCAGCAGCCAAGTATTAGGCAGTATGTACGAGCAGTACTTC. This codes for CASSQVLGSMYEQYF.

The chain carries TRBV4-1 and TRBJ1-5; TRBD1 matches at 7 bases. The germline gives CDR1 MGHRA, CDR2 YSYEKL. Trimming took 5 bases from V and 9 from J; bases not matched to a gene: 13. The length of the CDR3 is 15 residues. The CDR3 DNA reads TGCGCCAGCAGCTCCCGACAGGGACGGCCAGCGCCCCAGCATTTT. The encoded protein is CASSSRQGRPAPQHF.